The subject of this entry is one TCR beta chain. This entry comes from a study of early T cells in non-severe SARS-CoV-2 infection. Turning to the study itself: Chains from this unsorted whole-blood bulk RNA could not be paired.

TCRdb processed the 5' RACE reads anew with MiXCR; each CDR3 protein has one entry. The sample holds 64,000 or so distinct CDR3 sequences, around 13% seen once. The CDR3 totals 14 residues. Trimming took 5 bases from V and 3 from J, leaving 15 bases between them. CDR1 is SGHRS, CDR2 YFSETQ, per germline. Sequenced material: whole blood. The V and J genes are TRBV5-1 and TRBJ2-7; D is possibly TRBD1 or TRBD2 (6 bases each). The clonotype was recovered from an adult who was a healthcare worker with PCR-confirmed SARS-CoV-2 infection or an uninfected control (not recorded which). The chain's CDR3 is CASSPEGEIYEQYF. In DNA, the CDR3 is TGCGCCAGCAGTCCGGAGGGGGAAATCTACGAGCAGTACTTC. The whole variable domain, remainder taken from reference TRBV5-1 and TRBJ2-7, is KAGVTQTPRYLIKTRGQQVTLSCSPISGHRSVSWYQQTPGQGLQFLFEYFSETQRNKGNFPGRFSGRQFSNSRSEMNVSTLELGDSALYLCASSPEGEIYEQYFGPGTRLTVT.